The entry below gives a single T cell receptor beta chain sequence along with its context. The data stem from a study of blood T cell repertoires in COVID-19. The overall study: Italy, Spain and the United States were the sources of the convalescent and acute COVID-19 samples. T cells, B-cell-depleted T cells, or PBMCs supplied cDNA or gDNA.

With 6 bases clipped from V and 6 bases from J, the junction kept 7 bases outside the gene matches. The length of the CDR3 is 13 residues. Germline V gives CDR1 MNHEY, CDR2 SMNVEV (reference sequence). In the study's own analysis: Quantification of nucleated cells was approximated via reference gene primer amplification. Data came from immunoSEQ multiplex PCR; TCRdb stores just in-frame clones and leaves some out. That table gives V, J and clone size, and the DNA gave D and trimming. The sample contains over 300,000 clones, around 89% of which appear only once. V usage is TRBV27 and J usage is TRBJ1-2; 7 bases are shared with TRBD1. The sample comprised peripheral blood. The sequence was obtained from a man aged 40-49 years with acute or convalescent COVID-19. The CDR3 bases are TGTGCCAGCAGCCCTGACAGGGCCCATGGCTACACCTTC. The encoded protein is CASSPDRAHGYTF.